The next 23 T cell receptor beta chains were all read from a single sample in a study of blood T cell repertoires in COVID-19. Profiling relied on immunoSEQ multiplex PCR, and the TCRdb table lists in-frame clones only, not all of them. The sample lists about 230,000 clones, around four fifths occurring once. The material sequenced was peripheral blood. The receptors were gathered from a man aged 40-49 years with acute or convalescent COVID-19.

This rearrangement joins TRBV5-1 to TRBJ2-7, with a weak D call TRBD1 (6 bases). V lost 3 bases and J 5 bases, leaving 21 bases between the germline ends. CDR1 is SGHRS, CDR2 YFSETQ, per germline. The CDR3 length is 16 residues. CDR3 DNA: TGCGCCAGCAGCTACTCCAAGTCACAGGGTTCGGACGAGCAGTACTTC. Encoded protein: CASSYSKSQGSDEQYF. The full variable domain, with the rest looked up from reference TRBV5-1 and TRBJ2-7, is KAGVTQTPRYLIKTRGQQVTLSCSPISGHRSVSWYQQTPGQGLQFLFEYFSETQRNKGNFPGRFSGRQFSNSRSEMNVSTLELGDSALYLCASSYSKSQGSDEQYFGPGTRLTVT.

J is TRBJ1-2 and V is TRBV6-5; D possibly corresponds to TRBD1 (5 bases). The V end lost 0 bases, the J end lost 8 bases, and 16 bases lay between the germline ends. This CDR3 has 15 residues. CDR1 MNHEY and CDR2 SVGAGI come from the germline V gene. The CDR3 nucleotides read TGTGCCAGCAGTTACTCGATGGGCCAGGGCTCCGGCTACACCTTC. Translation: CASSYSMGQGSGYTF.

J is TRBJ2-7 and V is TRBV4-1; 8 nucleotides agree with TRBD2. V trimming: 3 bases; J trimming: 2 bases; junction bases outside the gene matches: 9. CDR3 length equals 16 residues. Germline CDR1 and CDR2: MGHRA and YSYEKL. The CDR3 protein is CASSQQLADLAYEQYF. The CDR3 nucleotides read TGCGCCAGCAGCCAGCAACTAGCGGACCTGGCCTACGAGCAGTACTTC.

The rearrangement joins TRBV15 to TRBJ2-3; 8 bases are shared with TRBD2. This CDR3 spans 16 amino acids. V shed 0 bases and J 3 bases; nucleotides not matched to a gene: 5. Germline V gene data show CDR1 as LNHNV and CDR2 as YYDKDF (reference sequence). CDR3 amino acids: CATSRDRSGRTDTQYF. CDR3 in DNA: TGTGCCACCAGCAGAGATAGGAGCGGGAGAACAGATACGCAGTATTTT.

V gene TRBV5-1 combines with J gene TRBJ2-1, with 9 bases that match TRBD1. The CDR3 is 13 residues long. With 4 bases clipped from V and 8 bases from J, the junction kept 4 bases outside the gene matches. The germline V gene encodes CDR1 SGHRS and CDR2 YFSETQ. CDR3 coding DNA: TGCGCCAGCAGCAAGGGACAGGGCGATGAGCAGTTCTTC. This sequence encodes CASSKGQGDEQFF.

This clone has only a few counts. The genes are TRBV3-1 (or the pseudogene TRBV3-2) and TRBJ2-2, with 7 bases fitting TRBD2. V shed 4 bases, J shed 6 bases, and the junction held 8 bases outside the gene matches. The CDR3 consists of 15 residues. In germline, CDR1 is LGHDT, CDR2 YNNKEL (reference sequence). The CDR3 sequence is CASSPGLVGAGELFF. The CDR3 bases are TGTGCCAGCAGCCCTGGACTAGTTGGGGCCGGGGAGCTGTTTTTT.

The chain carries TRBV29-1 and TRBJ1-1; 7 bases align to TRBD1. J gave up 8 bases and V 6 bases, and 6 bases lay outside the gene matches. The CDR3 contains 11 residues. Germline values: CDR1 SQVTM, CDR2 ANQGSEA. Here the CDR3 reads CSVGRDSEAFF. The DNA for the CDR3 is TGCAGCGTCGGGCGGGACAGCGAAGCTTTCTTT. The variable domain in full, completed from reference TRBV29-1 and TRBJ1-1, reads SAVISQKPSRDICQRGTSLTIQCQVDSQVTMMFWYRQQPGQSLTLIATANQGSEATYESGFVIDKFPISRPNLTFSTLTVSNMSPEDSSIYLCSVGRDSEAFFGQGTRLTVV.

V gene TRBV10-2 combines with J gene TRBJ1-1; maybe TRBD1 (5 bases). Per germline, CDR1 WSHSY and CDR2 SAAADI. The germline V and J ends were trimmed by 4 bases and 8 bases, with 14 bases remaining between them. This CDR3 comprises 13 residues. CDR3 in amino acids: CASSGGQYREAFF. The CDR3 region has the DNA TGCGCCAGCAGTGGGGGCCAATACAGGGAAGCTTTCTTT.

This chain links TRBV6-6 with TRBJ1-5; D gene ambiguous. The length of the CDR3 is 13 residues. V dropped 0 bases and J dropped 6 bases, with 6 bases sitting between them. Germline V gives CDR1 MNHNY, CDR2 SVGAGI (reference sequence). CDR3 in DNA: TGTGCCAGCAGTTACTCGTGGAGTCAGCCCCAGCATTTT. As protein: CASSYSWSQPQHF.

V usage is TRBV6-5 and J usage is TRBJ1-1; TRBD1 might be the D (5 bases). The V end was cut by 8 bases, the J end by 5 bases, with 15 bases between. This CDR3 is 13 amino acids long. CDR1 is MNHEY, CDR2 SVGAGI, per germline. The CDR3 DNA reads TGTGCCAGCCGGGCGGGGGGGTGGACTGAAGCTTTCTTT. Its protein is CASRAGGWTEAFF.

The chain couples TRBV6-1 to TRBJ1-1; D perhaps matches TRBD1 (6 bases). V was trimmed by 2 bases and J by 1 base, leaving 14 bases between them. Per germline, CDR1 MNHNS and CDR2 SASEGT. There are 16 residues in the CDR3. CDR3 sequence reads: CASSEWGGLRNTEAFF. The CDR3 bases are TGTGCCAGCAGTGAATGGGGGGGGCTTCGGAACACTGAAGCTTTCTTT.

This clone was observed a single time. The chain has TRBV10-3 and TRBJ2-7; a possible D gene is TRBD2 (5 bases). V lost 5 bases to trimming and J lost 1 base, with 15 bases between them. Germline V gene sequence: CDR1 ENHRY, CDR2 SYGVKD. The CDR3 length is 15 residues. This CDR3 is CAISPGRERSYEQYF. The DNA of the CDR3 is TGTGCCATCAGTCCTGGACGGGAAAGATCCTACGAGCAGTACTTC.

This clone showed up just once. This sequence joins TRBV3-1 (or the pseudogene TRBV3-2) and TRBJ2-7, with 8 positions matching TRBD1. This CDR3 spans 14 amino acids. V lost 4 bases, J lost 1 base, and 3 bases stayed unmatched. Germline V gene data show CDR1 as LGHDT and CDR2 as YNNKEL (reference sequence). DNA for the CDR3: TGTGCCAGCAGCCGCTGGACAGGGTCCTACGAGCAGTACTTC. Translated: CASSRWTGSYEQYF.

This clone appeared once. The chain is built from TRBV7-3 and TRBJ2-3; 9 bases are a match to TRBD1. With V trimmed by 6 bases and J by 3 bases, 4 bases remained unmatched. The CDR3 contains 14 residues. CDR1 SGHTA and CDR2 FQGTGA come from the germline V gene. The CDR3, as DNA: TGTGCCAGCAGTTACGGACAGGGGACAGATACGCAGTATTTT. It yields the protein CASSYGQGTDTQYF.

The table lists this clone with a few counts. V usage is TRBV4-3 and J usage is TRBJ1-2, with 9 nucleotides matching TRBD1. There are 16 residues in the CDR3. V lost 0 bases and J lost 8; bases outside the gene matches: 10. CDR1 and CDR2 from the germline V gene are LGHNA and YSLEER. The CDR3 DNA is TGCGCCAGCAGCCAAGATCTCAACACAGGGGGCCGGGGCTACACCTTC. This encodes CASSQDLNTGGRGYTF.

The chain uses TRBV2 and TRBJ1-3; no clear D gene. The V end was cut by 7 bases, the J end by 0 bases, with 7 bases between. The CDR3 length is 13 residues. Per the germline V gene, CDR1 is SNHLY and CDR2 is FYNNEI. CDR3 coding DNA: TGTGCCAGCATCGGAGACTCTGGAAACACCATATATTTT. This translates into CASIGDSGNTIYF.

This chain joins TRBV6-2 or TRBV6-3 and TRBJ2-5; D perhaps matches TRBD1 (5 bases). This CDR3 comprises 13 residues. V was shortened by 2 bases and J by 4 bases, with 8 bases between the two germline ends. Per the germline V gene, CDR1 is MNHEY and CDR2 is SVGEGT. The CDR3 DNA is TGTGCCAGCAGTTACGGGGCTCGAGAGACCCAGTACTTC. Translated, it gives CASSYGARETQYF.

This chain links TRBV4-1 with TRBJ1-4; 10 nucleotides agree with TRBD1. V lost 5 bases to trimming and J lost 10 bases; unmatched junction nucleotides: 13. The CDR3 has 16 residues. Germline values: CDR1 MGHRA, CDR2 YSYEKL. The CDR3 here is CASSRQGADSSGKLFF. The CDR3 bases are TGCGCCAGCAGCAGACAGGGGGCGGACTCCTCCGGAAAACTGTTTTTT.

The chain links TRBV28 to TRBJ2-3, with D perhaps matching TRBD1 (5 bases). V was trimmed by 4 bases and J by 1 base, leaving 12 bases between them. The germline V gene encodes CDR1 MDHEN and CDR2 SYDVKM. The CDR3 is 15 residues long. CDR3 region: CASSSPEGGTDTQYF. In DNA form, the CDR3 reads TGTGCCAGCAGTTCCCCTGAAGGGGGCACAGATACGCAGTATTTT.

This clone was seen only once. The chain links TRBV5-5 to TRBJ1-3; 9 bases agree with TRBD1. The CDR3 is 17 amino acids. Per germline, CDR1 SGHKS and CDR2 YYEKEE (reference sequence). V lost 0 bases, J lost 9 bases, and 13 bases stayed unmatched. The DNA for the CDR3 is TGTGCCAGCAGCTTGGGGGGGACAGGGAGCATGTTTGGCACCATATATTTT. It codes for CASSLGGTGSMFGTIYF.

This chain connects TRBV7-3 to TRBJ2-1; 12 bases line up with TRBD2. The V gene end was trimmed by 7 bases and the J gene end by 0 bases; junction bases not matched to a gene: 4. CDR1 is SGHTA, CDR2 FQGTGA, per germline. This CDR3 spans 16 amino acids. The CDR3 DNA follows: TGTGCCAGCACCAAACTAGCGGGAGGCTCCTACAATGAGCAGTTCTTC. Its translation is CASTKLAGGSYNEQFF.

This clone has more than one count but fewer than ten. The V call is TRBV5-1, the J call TRBJ2-5; TRBD1 is a possible D gene (6 bases). The V end lost 3 bases, the J end lost 2 bases, and 11 bases lay between the germline ends. Germline CDR1 and CDR2: SGHRS and YFSETQ. CDR3 size: 14 residues. The CDR3 is CASSSKQGQETQYF. The CDR3, as DNA: TGCGCCAGCAGCTCGAAACAGGGACAAGAGACCCAGTACTTC.

The J gene is TRBJ2-7, the V gene TRBV6-6; TRBD1 aligns across 8 bases. Germline CDR1 MNHNY, CDR2 SVGAGI (reference sequence). The CDR3 sequence is 15 residues long. The V gene end was trimmed by 2 bases and the J gene end by 7 bases; junction bases not matched to a gene: 10. The CDR3 nucleotides are TGTGCCAGCAGTTACCTTACAGGGGGTGAGGAAGAGCAGTACTTC. It translates to CASSYLTGGEEEQYF.